Below are 17 T cell receptor beta chains sequenced from a single sample in a study of T cell repertoires in cytomegalovirus infection (dated by TCRdb to about 2019). No cognate antigen is known for these TCRs. The sequencer was an Illumina HiSeq 1500. Using fastp trimming at Q25 and MiXCR clonotype assembly, TCRdb reanalyzed the public sequencing data and kept in-frame beta chains. Rows with a matching CDR3 protein are joined into one entry that keeps the most common DNA and genes. The sample data list some 940,000 distinct CDR3 sequences, and around 30% of these were observed just once. The biggest ten clones account for over 12% of the sample. Per the publication, the treatment or condition label means: in vitro stimulation with specific CMV peptide epitopes to enrich CMV-specific T cells. The sequenced sample was cultured CD8+ T cells from PBMCs, obtained from culture after CMV antigen stimulation. All receptors derive from a human donor in good health (CMV status not recorded). Some clones in this sample may be carry-over from other donors' samples.

V usage is TRBV28 and J usage is TRBJ2-1; TRBD1 agrees at 9 bases. The V and J ends lost 5 bases and 6 bases, in that order; junction bases with no gene match: 20. The CDR3 totals 19 residues. CDR1 MDHEN and CDR2 SYDVKM come from the germline V gene. CDR3 protein: CASSTIDTTGTGLANEQFF. CDR3 sequence (DNA): TGTGCCAGCAGTACAATAGATACCACCGGGACAGGGCTGGCCAATGAGCAGTTCTTC.

This clonotype turned up a few times. The V call is TRBV19, the J call TRBJ1-6; D remains unclear. The CDR3 extends over 16 amino acids. Per the germline V gene, CDR1 is LNHDA and CDR2 is SQIVND (reference sequence). Trimming stripped 3 bases from V and 0 bases from J, with 9 bases between. The chain's CDR3 is CASSIQESSYNSPLHF. In DNA form, the CDR3 reads TGTGCCAGTAGTATCCAGGAGAGCTCCTATAATTCACCCCTCCACTTT.

V gene TRBV6-2 or TRBV6-3 combines with J gene TRBJ1-2; TRBD1 is a possible D gene (6 bases). This CDR3 contains 16 residues. The V and J ends lost 4 bases and 2 bases respectively, with 17 bases between them. Looked up from germline, CDR1 is MNHEY and CDR2 is SVGEGT. The CDR3 DNA reads as TGTGCCAGCAGTTGGACCCCTGAAGACAGGAACTATGGCTACACCTTC. Amino acids: CASSWTPEDRNYGYTF.

This clonotype was counted a few times. The CDR3 coding sequence is TGTGCCAGGACAAGAAATTTGGGGGCAAGTTTGAGCAATGAGCAGTTCTTC. This gives the protein CARTRNLGASLSNEQFF. The rearrangement uses TRBV2 and TRBJ2-1, with D maybe TRBD1 (6 bases). CDR1 and CDR2 (germline): SNHLY, FYNNEI. V shed 9 bases and J shed 6 bases, with 27 bases lying between them. This CDR3 has 17 residues.

This clonotype was detected only a few times. The chain couples TRBV6-1 to TRBJ1-1; no clear D. V gave up 5 bases and J gave up 6 bases, with 7 bases separating them. CDR3 length: 11 residues. Germline lookup yields CDR1 MNHNS and CDR2 SASEGT. CDR3: CASSSLSEAFF. The CDR3 nucleotides read TGTGCCAGCAGTTCACTATCTGAAGCTTTCTTT.

V and J are TRBV18 and TRBJ2-3, with a possible D match to TRBD2 (5 bases). Between the trimmed V and J ends, which lost 2 bases and 2 bases, there was a span of 14 bases. In germline, CDR1 is KGHSH, CDR2 LQKENI. CDR3 length equals 16 residues. CDR3 loop: CASSPLDLPNTDTQYF. CDR3 nucleotide sequence: TGTGCCAGCTCACCATTGGACTTACCAAACACAGATACGCAGTATTTT. The full variable domain, rest sourced from reference TRBV18 and TRBJ2-3, is NAGVMQNPRHLVRRRGQEARLRCSPMKGHSHVYWYRQLPEEGLKFMVYLQKENIIDESGMPKERFSAEFPKEGPSILRIQQVVRGDSAAYFCASSPLDLPNTDTQYFGPGTRLTVL.

The V and J genes are TRBV2 and TRBJ2-1; D unclear. V was pared by 5 bases and J by 0 bases, with 11 bases between. Germline lookup yields CDR1 SNHLY and CDR2 FYNNEI. There are 15 residues in the CDR3. The DNA for the CDR3 is TGTGCCAGCAGTCCGACTTACAGCTCCTACAATGAGCAGTTCTTC. Amino acid sequence: CASSPTYSSYNEQFF. The entire variable domain, with the rest obtained from reference TRBV2 and TRBJ2-1, is as follows: EPEVTQTPSHQVTQMGQEVILRCVPISNHLYFYWYRQILGQKVEFLVSFYNNEISEKSEIFDDQFSVERPDGSNFTLKIRSTKLEDSAMYFCASSPTYSSYNEQFFGPGTRLTVL.

This rearrangement joins TRBV7-9 to TRBJ1-3; D is ambiguous. CDR1 is SEHNR and CDR2 is FQNEAQ in the germline V gene (reference sequence). Trimming shortened V by 5 bases and J by 10 bases, and 15 bases separated the two germline ends. This CDR3 region has 13 residues. CDR3 region: CASSQAGFETIYF. CDR3 nucleotide sequence: TGTGCCAGCAGCCAAGCAGGTTTTGAAACCATATATTTT.

Concerning this clonotype: The junction and the germline gene differ at one end; a read error may be behind it. V and J are TRBV6-5 and TRBJ2-7, with D hard to call. CDR1 MNHEY and CDR2 SVGAGI come from the germline V gene. The CDR3 runs to 15 residues. DNA for the CDR3: TGTGCCAGCACCGCGCCCTCCGAGAGCTCCTACGATCAGTACTTC. This encodes CASTAPSESSYDQYF.

As DNA, the CDR3 is TGTGCCACCCCAGACACTGAAGCTTTCTTT. Translated, it gives CATPDTEAFF. The J gene is TRBJ1-1, the V gene TRBV7-9; D ambiguous. Between the trimmed V and J ends, which lost 10 bases and 3 bases, there was a span of 6 bases. Per germline, CDR1 SEHNR and CDR2 FQNEAQ (reference sequence). This CDR3 spans 10 amino acids.

This rearrangement joins TRBV14 to TRBJ2-4; D not certain. The germline V and J ends were trimmed by 0 bases and 0 bases, with 12 bases remaining between them. Germline-derived CDR1 and CDR2 are SGHDN and FVKESK. The CDR3 sequence is 17 residues long. CDR3 residues: CASSQDSRNLAKNIQYF. The DNA of the CDR3 is TGTGCCAGCAGCCAAGATAGCAGAAACTTAGCCAAAAACATTCAGTACTTC.

This clonotype came up many times. The J gene is TRBJ2-5, the V gene TRBV25-1; maybe TRBD2 (7 bases). Trimming removed 3 bases at V and 4 bases at J, with 9 bases between. CDR1 and CDR2 (germline): MGHDK, SYGVNS. CDR3 length: 13 residues. The CDR3 is CASSDRGAETQYF. The CDR3 DNA sequence: TGTGCCAGCAGTGACCGGGGGGCAGAGACCCAGTACTTC.

This clonotype has a handful of counts. V is TRBV28 and J is TRBJ1-4, with D uncertain. The CDR3 spans 14 residues. Germline loops: CDR1 MDHEN, CDR2 SYDVKM. V shed 2 bases and J shed 0 bases, with 4 bases lying between them. CDR3 sequence reads: CASSLGTTNEKLFF. The DNA of the CDR3 is TGTGCCAGCAGTTTAGGAACAACTAATGAAAAACTGTTTTTT.

This clonotype has a count of ten or more. V usage is TRBV7-2 and J usage is TRBJ2-2; D is perhaps TRBD1 or TRBD2 (5 bases each). Germline CDR1 SGHTA, CDR2 FQGNSA. The CDR3 totals 15 residues. V lost 7 bases, J lost 5 bases, and 17 bases lay in between. In nucleotides, the CDR3 is TGTGCCAGCACTCTAACGGGGCTGAGGACCGGGGAGCTGTTTTTT. Translated: CASTLTGLRTGELFF.

There are many counts of this clonotype. The chain employs TRBV12-3 or TRBV12-4 and TRBJ1-2; tentatively, D is TRBD1 (5 bases). The ends were cut back, 4 bases at V and 7 bases at J, with 10 bases in the middle. The CDR3 runs to 12 residues. The CDR3 loop is CASSSGLGGYTF. As DNA, the CDR3 is TGTGCCAGCAGTTCGGGACTAGGTGGCTACACCTTC.

The J gene is TRBJ2-5, the V gene TRBV27, with TRBD1 matching 7 bases. The CDR3 is 15 amino acids. CDR1 is MNHEY and CDR2 is SMNVEV in the germline V gene (reference sequence). With V trimmed by 5 bases and J by 1 base, 7 bases remained unmatched. The CDR3 is CASSVRDSGQETQYF. The CDR3, as DNA: TGTGCCAGCAGTGTACGGGACAGTGGCCAAGAGACCCAGTACTTC.

This chain joins TRBV27 and TRBJ2-1; TRBD2 might be the D (6 bases). Looked up from germline, CDR1 is MNHEY and CDR2 is SMNVEV (reference sequence). The length of the CDR3 is 17 residues. Trimming pared 0 bases from V and 0 bases from J, leaving 12 bases between. In DNA, the CDR3 is TGTGCCAGCAGTTTATCATCAGGGAGGATCTCCTACAATGAGCAGTTCTTC. The encoded protein is CASSLSSGRISYNEQFF.